A single sample gave rise to the 6 T cell receptor beta chains below, sequenced in a study of radiation and T cells in renal cell carcinoma. Documented time point: blood 2 weeks post-SBRT. Stated treatment: 15 Gy SBRT to primary tumor, nephrectomy 4 weeks later. Generated by immunoSEQ multiplex PCR, the TCRdb table keeps only in-frame clones and is missing some. The sample lists approximately 75,000 clones, roughly 80% seen once, with about 6% in the top ten. The material sequenced was blood, taken from a patient whose treatment included radiotherapy and nephrectomy. The receptor set was obtained from a man in his sixties with renal cell carcinoma.

The gene calls are TRBV6-5 and TRBJ2-1; TRBD2 aligns across 8 bases. This CDR3 spans 15 amino acids. Germline trimming cut 6 bases from V and 8 bases from J; bases unmatched to any gene: 12. Germline V gives CDR1 MNHEY, CDR2 SVGAGI. Written as DNA, the CDR3 is TGTGCCAGCAGCCCACCTCTCGGGGGGGAGTATGAGCAGTTCTTC. Amino acid sequence: CASSPPLGGEYEQFF.

The CDR3 DNA is TGCGCCAGCAGTGTTAGGGGTGGCGAGCAGTACTTC. Protein: CASSVRGGEQYF. V is TRBV10-2 and J is TRBJ2-7, with D maybe TRBD1 (5 bases). Between the trimmed V and J ends, which lost 4 bases and 6 bases, there was a span of 10 bases. Germline values: CDR1 WSHSY, CDR2 SAAADI. The CDR3 runs to 12 residues.

This chain connects TRBV27 to TRBJ2-3; D call uncertain. Trimming left V 2 bases short and J 5 bases short, with 8 bases between. Germline assignment: CDR1 MNHEY and CDR2 SMNVEV (reference sequence). The CDR3 spans 13 residues. CDR3 amino acids: CASSLIDQDTQYF. The DNA of the CDR3 is TGTGCCAGCAGTTTAATCGACCAAGATACGCAGTATTTT.

V is TRBV7-8 and J is TRBJ2-5; weak D call: TRBD2 (6 bases). Trimming shortened V by 0 bases and J by 9 bases, and 20 bases separated the two germline ends. The CDR3 runs to 16 residues. CDR1 is SGHVS and CDR2 is FQNEAQ in the germline V gene. CDR3 in amino acids: CASSLASGLWPESQYF. The CDR3 nucleotides read TGTGCCAGCAGCTTAGCATCGGGACTTTGGCCCGAGTCCCAGTACTTC.

This chain joins TRBV27 and TRBJ1-1; TRBD1 matches at 9 bases. This CDR3 comprises 14 residues. V gave up 6 bases and J gave up 4 bases; unmatched junction bases: 6. Germline V gives CDR1 MNHEY, CDR2 SMNVEV (reference sequence). In DNA, the CDR3 is TGTGCCAGCAGCTACGGACAGGGGACCACTGAAGCTTTCTTT. Amino acids: CASSYGQGTTEAFF.

The chain has TRBV9 and TRBJ2-3; 10 positions agree with TRBD2. Trimming at V came to 3 bases and at J to 1 base, leaving 5 bases not matched to a gene. The CDR3 is made up of 16 amino acids. Germline V gene data show CDR1 as SGDLS and CDR2 as YYNGEE. CDR3 in amino acids: CASSEAGGPGTDTQYF. The CDR3 DNA reads as TGTGCCAGCAGCGAAGCGGGAGGGCCTGGCACAGATACGCAGTATTTT.